One and the same sample provided the 19 T cell receptor beta chains below, sequenced in a study of blood T cell repertoires in COVID-19. Sequenced by immunoSEQ multiplex PCR; TCRdb stores in-frame clones only, minus some. The data hold 50,000 to 70,000 clones, with roughly three quarters observed a single time. The sample taken for sequencing was peripheral blood. The receptor source for this set is a man aged 60 to 69 with acute or convalescent COVID-19.

V gene TRBV10-3 combines with J gene TRBJ1-1; 9 bases are shared with TRBD1. This CDR3 is built from 14 residues. Germline V lookup: CDR1 ENHRY, CDR2 SYGVKD. The ends lost 9 bases at V and 1 base at J; junction bases unmatched: 6. CDR3 nucleotide sequence: TGTGCCATACAAAGGGACAGGGCGAACACTGAAGCTTTCTTT. Protein: CAIQRDRANTEAFF.

The chain couples TRBV11-3 to TRBJ2-5; 7 bases match TRBD1. The trim removed 1 base at V and 2 bases at J, leaving 4 bases unmatched. The CDR3 length is 15 residues. CDR1 and CDR2 (germline): SGHNT, YENEEA. The CDR3 DNA reads as TGTGCCAGCAGCTTAGGCCCGGGACAGCAAGAGACCCAGTACTTC. This gives the protein CASSLGPGQQETQYF. Filled out from reference TRBV11-3 and TRBJ2-5, the complete variable domain reads EAGVVQSPRYKIIEKKQPVAFWCNPISGHNTLYWYLQNLGQGPELLIRYENEEAVDDSQLPKDRFSAERLKGVDSTLKIQPAELGDSAVYLCASSLGPGQQETQYFGPGTRLLVL.

The gene calls are TRBV20-1 and TRBJ1-1, with a weak D call TRBD1 (5 bases). V was cut by 3 bases and J by 14 bases, with 16 bases left in between. The germline CDR1 and CDR2 sequences are DFQATT and SNEGSKA (reference sequence). The CDR3 is made up of 11 amino acids. The CDR3 DNA sequence: TGCAGTGCTAGGGGCGGGGAGGGGCGGTTCTTT. This translates into CSARGGEGRFF.

The chain has TRBV4-1 and TRBJ1-5; D gene uncertain. V gave up 1 base and J gave up 4 bases, with 11 bases separating them. CDR3 length equals 15 residues. The germline CDR1 and CDR2 sequences are MGHRA and YSYEKL. Here the CDR3 DNA reads TGCGCCAGCAGCCAAGTAGTTAATGTTAATCAGCCCCAGCATTTT. Translation gives CASSQVVNVNQPQHF.

This chain uses TRBV5-1 with TRBJ2-5; 15 bases agree with TRBD2. Looked up from germline, CDR1 is SGHRS and CDR2 is YFSETQ. J lost 2 bases, V lost 4 bases, and 3 bases had no gene match. This CDR3 comprises 16 residues. The DNA for the CDR3 is TGCGCCAGCAGCCCTGGGACTAGCGGGGGGCAAGAGACCCAGTACTTC. Translation gives CASSPGTSGGQETQYF. Full variable domain (missing parts from reference TRBV5-1 and TRBJ2-5): KAGVTQTPRYLIKTRGQQVTLSCSPISGHRSVSWYQQTPGQGLQFLFEYFSETQRNKGNFPGRFSGRQFSNSRSEMNVSTLELGDSALYLCASSPGTSGGQETQYFGPGTRLLVL.

J is TRBJ2-1 and V is TRBV18; D is possibly TRBD1 (5 bases). This CDR3 region has 13 residues. From germline, CDR1 is KGHSH and CDR2 LQKENI. V was clipped by 3 bases and J by 5 bases, with 8 bases between them. The CDR3 DNA sequence: TGTGCCAGCTCACCTGACAGAGACAATGAGCAGTTCTTC. Translation gives CASSPDRDNEQFF.

In nucleotides, the CDR3 is TGTGCCAGCTCACGGACAGGGGAGACCGGGGAGCTGTTTTTT. Translating gives CASSRTGETGELFF. This sequence joins TRBV18 and TRBJ2-2; 9 bases line up with TRBD1. This CDR3 has 14 amino acids. The germline gives CDR1 KGHSH, CDR2 LQKENI. J lost 5 bases, V lost 4 bases, and 2 bases had no gene match.

The chain combines TRBV10-3 with TRBJ1-3; D call uncertain. V lost 10 bases to trimming and J lost 1 base, with 8 bases between them. Germline assignment: CDR1 ENHRY and CDR2 SYGVKD. There are 12 residues in the CDR3. CDR3 nucleotides: TGTGCCACTCACGGGTCTGGAAACACCATATATTTT. Amino acids: CATHGSGNTIYF.

This chain uses TRBV4-1 with TRBJ2-2, with D possibly being TRBD1 (5 bases). Germline assignment: CDR1 MGHRA and CDR2 YSYEKL. This CDR3 spans 17 amino acids. V was shortened by 4 bases and J by 0 bases, with 15 bases between the two germline ends. The CDR3 bases are TGCGCCAGCAGCCTCACAAGACAGACAGCGAACACCGGGGAGCTGTTTTTT. Translated: CASSLTRQTANTGELFF.

The J gene is TRBJ2-1, the V gene TRBV6-6, with 11 bases lining up with TRBD2. From germline, CDR1 is MNHNY and CDR2 SVGAGI (reference sequence). J lost 7 bases, V lost 7 bases, and 9 bases had no gene match. The CDR3 extends over 15 amino acids. The CDR3 loop is CASNTLAGDLNEQFF. CDR3 sequence (DNA): TGTGCCAGCAACACACTAGCGGGGGACTTAAATGAGCAGTTCTTC.

The chain couples TRBV7-3 to TRBJ2-5; TRBD2 might be the D (7 bases). Germline values: CDR1 SGHTA, CDR2 FQGTGA. The CDR3 consists of 15 residues. V was trimmed by 5 bases and J by 5 bases, leaving 18 bases between them. Here the CDR3 reads CASSLQPGGQETQYF. The DNA for the CDR3 is TGTGCCAGCAGCCTCCAGCCGGGGGGCCAGGAGACCCAGTACTTC.

V gene TRBV5-4 combines with J gene TRBJ1-3, with a possible D match to TRBD1 (6 bases). Trimming cost V 0 bases and J 2 bases, with 6 bases left between them. The CDR3 extends over 14 amino acids. The germline V gene has CDR1 SGHNT and CDR2 YYREEE (reference sequence). CDR3 sequence reads: CASSLGGPGNTIYF. The CDR3 bases are TGTGCCAGCAGCTTGGGGGGGCCTGGAAACACCATATATTTT. The full variable domain, its missing parts supplied by reference TRBV5-4 and TRBJ1-3, is ETGVTQSPTHLIKTRGQQVTLRCSSQSGHNTVSWYQQALGQGPQFIFQYYREEENGRGNFPPRFSGLQFPNYSSELNVNALELDDSALYLCASSLGGPGNTIYFGEGSWLTVV.

The chain recombines TRBV4-1 with TRBJ1-5; possible D gene TRBD1, 5 bases. V lost 1 base, J lost 1 base, and 14 bases lay in between. Per germline, CDR1 MGHRA and CDR2 YSYEKL. The length of the CDR3 is 17 residues. CDR3 in amino acids: CASSQVDSRLSNQPQHF. The CDR3 nucleotides read TGCGCCAGCAGCCAAGTTGACAGTCGTTTGAGCAATCAGCCCCAGCATTTT.

Of note for this clone: Sequence at one end of the junction differs from germline and may be a read error. J is TRBJ1-2 and V is TRBV29-1; 7 bases line up with TRBD1. The germline V gene has CDR1 SQVTM and CDR2 ANQGSEA. This CDR3 contains 11 residues. CDR3 residues: CSDEQGSGYTF. The CDR3, as DNA: TGCAGCGATGAACAGGGGTCTGGCTACACCTTC.

The gene calls are TRBV30 and TRBJ1-1, with a weak D call TRBD1 (6 bases). Trimming removed 3 bases at V and 7 bases at J, with 12 bases between. CDR1 and CDR2 (germline): GTSNPN, SVGIG (reference sequence). This CDR3 has 12 residues. The CDR3 nucleotides read TGTGCCTGGAGCATTCAGGGGCATGAAGCTTTCTTT. Translating gives CAWSIQGHEAFF.

The table lists this clone with a few counts. The V gene is TRBV9, the J gene TRBJ2-1, with TRBD2 matching over 13 bases. There are 16 residues in the CDR3. Germline CDR1 reads SGDLS; CDR2 reads YYNGEE. Losses at the gene ends were 0 bases for V and 8 bases for J; bases not matched to a gene: 5. The chain's CDR3 is CASSVGLAGGIYEQFF. CDR3 DNA: TGTGCCAGCAGCGTAGGACTAGCGGGGGGCATCTATGAGCAGTTCTTC.

The rearrangement uses TRBV30 and TRBJ1-3; 9 positions match TRBD1. The CDR3 has 14 amino acids. From germline, CDR1 is GTSNPN and CDR2 SVGIG (reference sequence). The V gene end was trimmed by 4 bases and the J gene end by 7 bases; junction bases not matched to a gene: 8. The CDR3 reads CAWIRVGQGNTIYF. Here the CDR3 DNA reads TGTGCCTGGATAAGGGTCGGACAGGGGAACACCATATATTTT.

The chain links TRBV14 to TRBJ1-2; D unclear. Germline V gene data show CDR1 as SGHDN and CDR2 as FVKESK. The V end was cut by 1 base, the J end by 8 bases, with 11 bases between. This CDR3 is built from 13 residues. The CDR3 here is CASSQAQYWGYTF. Written as DNA, the CDR3 is TGTGCCAGCAGCCAAGCCCAGTATTGGGGCTACACCTTC.

The V gene is TRBV7-9, the J gene TRBJ2-2; 7 positions match TRBD2. The J segment lost 3 bases and the V segment lost 5 bases, leaving 15 bases of the junction unmatched. The CDR3 spans 18 residues. Germline-derived CDR1 and CDR2 are SEHNR and FQNEAQ (reference sequence). CDR3 sequence: CASSHVGGPGSDTGELFF. The DNA of the CDR3 is TGTGCCAGCAGCCACGTGGGAGGGCCAGGGAGTGACACCGGGGAGCTGTTTTTT.